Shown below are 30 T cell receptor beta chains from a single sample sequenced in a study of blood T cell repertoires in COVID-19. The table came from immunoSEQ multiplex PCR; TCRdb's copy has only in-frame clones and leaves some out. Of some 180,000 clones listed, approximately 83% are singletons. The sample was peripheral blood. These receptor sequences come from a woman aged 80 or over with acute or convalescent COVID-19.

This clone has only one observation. CDR3 sequence: CASSGAGTPNEQFF. Written as DNA, the CDR3 is TGCGCCAGCAGCGGCGCCGGGACTCCCAATGAGCAGTTCTTC. This chain joins TRBV5-1 and TRBJ2-1, with D maybe TRBD2 (6 bases). CDR3 size: 14 residues. CDR1 is SGHRS, CDR2 YFSETQ, per germline. The ends were cut back, 4 bases at V and 6 bases at J, with 14 bases in the middle.

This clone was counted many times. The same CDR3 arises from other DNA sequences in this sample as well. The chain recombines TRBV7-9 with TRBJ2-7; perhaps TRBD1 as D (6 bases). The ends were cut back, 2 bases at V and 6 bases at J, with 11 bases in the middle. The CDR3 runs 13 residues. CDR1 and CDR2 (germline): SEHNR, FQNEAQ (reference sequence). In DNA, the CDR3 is TGTGCCAGCAGCTTATCACAGGGCACCGAGCAGTACTTC. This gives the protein CASSLSQGTEQYF.

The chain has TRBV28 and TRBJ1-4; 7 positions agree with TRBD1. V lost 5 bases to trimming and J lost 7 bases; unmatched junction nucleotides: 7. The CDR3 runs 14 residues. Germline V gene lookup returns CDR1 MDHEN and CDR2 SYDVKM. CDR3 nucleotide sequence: TGTGCCAGCAGTAAGACAGGGTATCGTGAAAAACTGTTTTTT. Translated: CASSKTGYREKLFF.

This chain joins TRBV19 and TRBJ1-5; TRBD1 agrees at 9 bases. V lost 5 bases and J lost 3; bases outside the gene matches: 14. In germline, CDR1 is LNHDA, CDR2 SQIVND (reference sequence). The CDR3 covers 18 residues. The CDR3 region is CASSSTLRDRALNQPQHF. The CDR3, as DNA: TGTGCCAGTAGTTCGACTCTCCGGGACAGGGCACTCAATCAGCCCCAGCATTTT. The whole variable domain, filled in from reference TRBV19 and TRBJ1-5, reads DGGITQSPKYLFRKEGQNVTLSCEQNLNHDAMYWYRQDPGQGLRLIYYSQIVNDFQKGDIAEGYSVSREKKESFPLTVTSAQKNPTAFYLCASSSTLRDRALNQPQHFGDGTRLSIL.

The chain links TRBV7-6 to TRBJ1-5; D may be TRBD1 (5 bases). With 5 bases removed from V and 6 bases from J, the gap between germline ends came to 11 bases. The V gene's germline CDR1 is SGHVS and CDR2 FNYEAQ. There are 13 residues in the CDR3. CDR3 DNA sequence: TGTGCCAGCAGCCTGGGGACTGGTCAGCCCCAGCATTTT. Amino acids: CASSLGTGQPQHF. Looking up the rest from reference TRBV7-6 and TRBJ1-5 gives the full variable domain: GAGVSQSPRYKVTKRGQDVALRCDPISGHVSLYWYRQALGQGPEFLTYFNYEAQQDKSGLPNDRFSAERPEGSISTLTIQRTEQRDSAMYRCASSLGTGQPQHFGDGTRLSIL.

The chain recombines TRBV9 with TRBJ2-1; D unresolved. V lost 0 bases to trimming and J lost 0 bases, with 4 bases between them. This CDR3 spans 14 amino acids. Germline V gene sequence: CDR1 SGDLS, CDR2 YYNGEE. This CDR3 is CASSVDSSYNEQFF. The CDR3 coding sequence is TGTGCCAGCAGCGTAGACAGCTCCTACAATGAGCAGTTCTTC.

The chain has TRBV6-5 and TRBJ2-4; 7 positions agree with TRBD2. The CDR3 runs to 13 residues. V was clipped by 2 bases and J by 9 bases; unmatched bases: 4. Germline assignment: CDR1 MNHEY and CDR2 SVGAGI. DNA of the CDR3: TGTGCCAGCAGTTACGCGGGAGAGGGCATTCAGTACTTC. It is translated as CASSYAGEGIQYF.

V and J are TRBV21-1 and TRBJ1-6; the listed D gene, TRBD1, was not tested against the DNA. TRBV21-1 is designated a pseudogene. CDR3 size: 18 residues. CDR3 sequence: CASSKDWSVRTYNSPLHF. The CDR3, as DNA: TGTGCCAGCAGCAAAGATTGGTCCGTCAGGACCTATAATTCACCCCTCCACTTT.

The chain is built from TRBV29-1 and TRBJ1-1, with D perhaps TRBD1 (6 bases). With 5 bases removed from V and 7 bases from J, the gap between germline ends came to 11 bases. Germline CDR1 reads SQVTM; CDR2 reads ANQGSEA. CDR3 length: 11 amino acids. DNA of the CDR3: TGCAGCGTTTCCCGGACAGTTGAAGCTTTCTTT. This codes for CSVSRTVEAFF.

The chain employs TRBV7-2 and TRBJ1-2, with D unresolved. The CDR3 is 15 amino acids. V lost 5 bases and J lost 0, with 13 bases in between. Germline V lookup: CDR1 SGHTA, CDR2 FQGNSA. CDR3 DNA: TGTGCCAGCAGCGTAGTGCCAGAAACTAACTATGGCTACACCTTC. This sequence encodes CASSVVPETNYGYTF.

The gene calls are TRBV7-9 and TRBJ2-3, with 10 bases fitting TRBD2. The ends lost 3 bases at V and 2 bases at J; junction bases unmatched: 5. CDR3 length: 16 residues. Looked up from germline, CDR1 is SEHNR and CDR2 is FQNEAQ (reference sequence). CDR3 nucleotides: TGTGCCAGCAGCTTCCGGACTAGCGGACCCACAGATACGCAGTATTTT. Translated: CASSFRTSGPTDTQYF.

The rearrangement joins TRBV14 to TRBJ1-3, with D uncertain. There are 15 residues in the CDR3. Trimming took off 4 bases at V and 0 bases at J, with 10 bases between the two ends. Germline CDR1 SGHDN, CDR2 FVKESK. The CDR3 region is CASSPRHGSGNTIYF. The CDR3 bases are TGTGCCAGCAGCCCCCGACACGGCTCTGGAAACACCATATATTTT.

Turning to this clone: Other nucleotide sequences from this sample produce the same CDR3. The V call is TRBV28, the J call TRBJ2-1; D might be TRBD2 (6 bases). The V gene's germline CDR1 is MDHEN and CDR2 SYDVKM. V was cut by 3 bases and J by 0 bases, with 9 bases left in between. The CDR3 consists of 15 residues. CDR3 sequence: CASSLAGSSYNEQFF. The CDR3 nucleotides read TGTGCCAGCAGTTTGGCCGGGAGCTCCTACAATGAGCAGTTCTTC.

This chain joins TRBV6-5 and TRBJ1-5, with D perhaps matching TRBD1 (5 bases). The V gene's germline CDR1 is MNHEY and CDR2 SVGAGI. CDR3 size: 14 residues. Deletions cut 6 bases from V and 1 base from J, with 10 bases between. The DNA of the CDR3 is TGTGCCAGCAGCGACAGTTTCAGCAATCAGCCCCAGCATTTT. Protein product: CASSDSFSNQPQHF.

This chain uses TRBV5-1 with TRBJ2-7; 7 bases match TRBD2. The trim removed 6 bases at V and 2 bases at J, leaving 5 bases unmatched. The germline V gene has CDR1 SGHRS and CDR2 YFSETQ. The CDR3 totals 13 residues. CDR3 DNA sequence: TGCGCCAGCATGCGGGAGCTCACCTACGAGCAGTACTTC. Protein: CASMRELTYEQYF.

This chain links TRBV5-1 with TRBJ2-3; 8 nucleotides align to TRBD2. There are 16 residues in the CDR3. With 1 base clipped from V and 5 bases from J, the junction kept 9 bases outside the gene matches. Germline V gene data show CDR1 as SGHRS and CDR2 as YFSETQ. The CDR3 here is CASSLLVGRAGDTQYF. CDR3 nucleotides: TGCGCCAGCAGCTTGTTGGTCGGGAGGGCTGGAGATACGCAGTATTTT.

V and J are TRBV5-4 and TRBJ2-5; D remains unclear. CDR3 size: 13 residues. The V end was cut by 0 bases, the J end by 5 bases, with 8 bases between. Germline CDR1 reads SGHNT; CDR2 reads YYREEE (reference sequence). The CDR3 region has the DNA TGTGCCAGCAGCTTGGACCGGGTGGAGACCCAGTACTTC. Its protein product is CASSLDRVETQYF. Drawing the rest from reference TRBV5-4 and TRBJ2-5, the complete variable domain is ETGVTQSPTHLIKTRGQQVTLRCSSQSGHNTVSWYQQALGQGPQFIFQYYREEENGRGNFPPRFSGLQFPNYSSELNVNALELDDSALYLCASSLDRVETQYFGPGTRLLVL.

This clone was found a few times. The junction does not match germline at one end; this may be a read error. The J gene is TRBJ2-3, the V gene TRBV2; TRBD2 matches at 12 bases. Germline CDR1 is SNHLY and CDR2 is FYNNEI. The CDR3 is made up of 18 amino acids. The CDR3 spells CANSERTSGNGATDTQYF. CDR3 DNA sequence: TGTGCCAACAGTGAGAGGACTAGCGGGAATGGGGCCACAGATACGCAGTATTTT.

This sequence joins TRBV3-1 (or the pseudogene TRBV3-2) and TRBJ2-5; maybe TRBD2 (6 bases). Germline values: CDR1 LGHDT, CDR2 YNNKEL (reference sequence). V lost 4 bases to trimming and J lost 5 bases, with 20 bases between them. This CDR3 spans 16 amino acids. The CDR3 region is CASSPSTGTPRETQYF. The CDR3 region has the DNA TGTGCCAGCAGCCCTAGCACCGGGACTCCGCGGGAGACCCAGTACTTC.

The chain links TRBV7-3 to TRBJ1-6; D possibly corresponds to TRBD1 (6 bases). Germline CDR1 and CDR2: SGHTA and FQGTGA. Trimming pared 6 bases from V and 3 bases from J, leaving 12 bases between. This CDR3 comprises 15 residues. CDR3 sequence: CASRPPDSYNSPLHF. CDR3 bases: TGTGCCAGCAGACCCCCGGACAGCTATAATTCACCCCTCCACTTT.

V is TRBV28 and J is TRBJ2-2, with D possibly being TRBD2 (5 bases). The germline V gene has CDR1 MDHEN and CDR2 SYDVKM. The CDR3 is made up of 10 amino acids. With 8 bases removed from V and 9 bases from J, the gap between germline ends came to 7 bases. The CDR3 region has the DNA TGTGCCAGCGGAGGCCGGGAGCTGTTTTTT. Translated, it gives CASGGRELFF. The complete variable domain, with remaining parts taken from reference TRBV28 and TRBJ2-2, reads DVKVTQSSRYLVKRTGEKVFLECVQDMDHENMFWYRQDPGLGLRLIYFSYDVKMKEKGDIPEGYSVSREKKERFSLILESASTNQTSMYLCASGGRELFFGEGSRLTVL.

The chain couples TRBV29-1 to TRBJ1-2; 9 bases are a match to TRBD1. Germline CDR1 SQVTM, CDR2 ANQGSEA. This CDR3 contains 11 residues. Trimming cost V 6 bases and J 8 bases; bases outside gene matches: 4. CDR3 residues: CSVQGAWGYTF. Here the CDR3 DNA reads TGCAGCGTACAGGGGGCATGGGGCTACACCTTC.

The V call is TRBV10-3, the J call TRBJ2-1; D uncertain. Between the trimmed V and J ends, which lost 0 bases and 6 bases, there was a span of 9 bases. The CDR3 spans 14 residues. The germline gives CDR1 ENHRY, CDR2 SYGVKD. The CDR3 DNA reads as TGTGCCATCAGTGAGTCCGCGACACTCAATGAGCAGTTCTTC. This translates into CAISESATLNEQFF.

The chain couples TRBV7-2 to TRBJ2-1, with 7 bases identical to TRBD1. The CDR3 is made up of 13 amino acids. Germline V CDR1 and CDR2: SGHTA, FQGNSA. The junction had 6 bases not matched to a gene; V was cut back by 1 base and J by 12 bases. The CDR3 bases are TGTGCCAGCAGCTTAGGGCGACAGGGTGGGCAGTTCTTC. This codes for CASSLGRQGGQFF.

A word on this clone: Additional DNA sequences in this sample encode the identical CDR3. The CDR3 loop reads CASSITGMNTEAFF. CDR3 sequence (DNA): TGTGCCAGTAGTATAACTGGTATGAACACTGAAGCTTTCTTT. The J gene is TRBJ1-1, the V gene TRBV19; D is ambiguous. This CDR3 is 14 amino acids long. Germline V gene lookup returns CDR1 LNHDA and CDR2 SQIVND (reference sequence). V lost 2 bases to trimming and J lost 0 bases, with 7 bases between them.

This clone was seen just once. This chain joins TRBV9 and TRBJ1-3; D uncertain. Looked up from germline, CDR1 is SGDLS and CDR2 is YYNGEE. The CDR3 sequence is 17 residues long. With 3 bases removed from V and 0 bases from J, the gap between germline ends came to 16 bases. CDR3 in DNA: TGTGCCAGCAGCGCTAGCGGTGGGAGCTCCTCTGGAAACACCATATATTTT. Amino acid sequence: CASSASGGSSSGNTIYF. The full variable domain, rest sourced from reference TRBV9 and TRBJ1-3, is DSGVTQTPKHLITATGQRVTLRCSPRSGDLSVYWYQQSLDQGLQFLIQYYNGEERAKGNILERFSAQQFPDLHSELNLSSLELGDSALYFCASSASGGSSSGNTIYFGEGSWLTVV.

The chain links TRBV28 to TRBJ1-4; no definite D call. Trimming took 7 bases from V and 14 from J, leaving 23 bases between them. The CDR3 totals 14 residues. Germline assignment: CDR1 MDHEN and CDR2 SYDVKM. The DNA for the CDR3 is TGTGCCAGCAACGAAAGACCTCTCCCGGGTCGTCTGTTTTTT. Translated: CASNERPLPGRLFF.

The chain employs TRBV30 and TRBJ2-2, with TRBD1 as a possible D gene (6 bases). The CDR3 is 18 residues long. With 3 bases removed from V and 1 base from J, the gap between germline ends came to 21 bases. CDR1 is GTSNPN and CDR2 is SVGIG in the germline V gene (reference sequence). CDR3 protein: CAWSPPGTSKLNTGELFF. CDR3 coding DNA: TGTGCCTGGAGCCCCCCCGGGACAAGTAAATTGAACACCGGGGAGCTGTTTTTT.

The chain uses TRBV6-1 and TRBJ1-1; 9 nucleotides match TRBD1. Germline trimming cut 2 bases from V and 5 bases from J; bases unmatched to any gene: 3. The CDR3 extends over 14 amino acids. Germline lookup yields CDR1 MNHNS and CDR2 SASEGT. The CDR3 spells CASSEYRGRTEAFF. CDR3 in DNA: TGTGCCAGCAGTGAATACAGGGGGCGGACTGAAGCTTTCTTT.

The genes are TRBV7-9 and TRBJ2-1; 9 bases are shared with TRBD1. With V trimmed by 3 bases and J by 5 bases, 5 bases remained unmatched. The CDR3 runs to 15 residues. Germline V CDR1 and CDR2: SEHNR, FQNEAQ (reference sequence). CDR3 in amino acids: CASSLTGGPDNEQFF. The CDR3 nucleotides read TGTGCCAGCAGCTTGACAGGGGGACCAGACAATGAGCAGTTCTTC.